These 21 T cell receptor beta chains were sequenced from one sample in a study of T cell responses to AZD1222 COVID-19 vaccine. Sequenced by immunoSEQ multiplex PCR; TCRdb stores in-frame clones only, minus some. There are some 67,000 clones in the sample; around 82% occur only once, and under 8% lies in the top ten. The input for sequencing was peripheral blood, taken 28 days after the second AZD1222 dose. These receptors all stem from an adult who received the AZD1222 COVID-19 vaccine.

The chain recombines TRBV6-6 with TRBJ2-7, with 8 bases identical to TRBD2. V dropped 0 bases and J dropped 2; count of bases not matched to a gene: 3. This CDR3 is built from 15 residues. Germline-derived CDR1 and CDR2 are MNHNY and SVGAGI (reference sequence). The CDR3 nucleotides are TGTGCCAGCAGTTACTCAGCGGGGGCCCCCTACGAGCAGTACTTC. Translating gives CASSYSAGAPYEQYF.

This clone was observed once. The chain joins TRBV10-3 to TRBJ1-6; D perhaps matches TRBD1 (6 bases). There are 18 residues in the CDR3. Trimming left V 4 bases short and J 0 bases short, with 16 bases between. Germline values: CDR1 ENHRY, CDR2 SYGVKD. CDR3 in amino acids: CAISGRDTMSSYNSPLHF. Here the CDR3 DNA reads TGTGCCATCAGTGGGAGGGACACCATGAGCTCCTATAATTCACCCCTCCACTTT.

The rearrangement uses TRBV19 and TRBJ1-5; 7 nucleotides agree with TRBD1. This CDR3 region has 18 residues. The V gene end was trimmed by 5 bases and the J gene end by 0 bases; junction bases not matched to a gene: 13. Germline V gene data show CDR1 as LNHDA and CDR2 as SQIVND (reference sequence). CDR3 residues: CASSRSQGNYYSNQPQHF. The CDR3 coding sequence is TGTGCCAGTAGTCGCTCACAGGGGAACTATTATAGCAATCAGCCCCAGCATTTT.

V usage is TRBV5-1 and J usage is TRBJ1-6; D remains unclear. The CDR3 is made up of 12 amino acids. CDR1 SGHRS and CDR2 YFSETQ come from the germline V gene. Trimming stripped 0 bases from V and 11 bases from J, with 6 bases between. The chain's CDR3 is CASSLERTPLHF. The CDR3 DNA sequence: TGCGCCAGCAGCTTGGAGAGGACACCCCTCCACTTT.

The rearrangement links TRBV28 to TRBJ1-1; 9 bases agree with TRBD1. Per germline, CDR1 MDHEN and CDR2 SYDVKM. V gave up 7 bases and J gave up 6 bases; unmatched junction bases: 9. The CDR3 sequence is 14 residues long. As DNA, the CDR3 is TGTGCCAGCACCCCGGACAGGGGTTACGCTGAAGCTTTCTTT. Translating it yields CASTPDRGYAEAFF.

The chain couples TRBV19 to TRBJ1-4; 7 nucleotides agree with TRBD1. CDR3 length equals 15 residues. V lost 9 bases and J lost 2; bases outside the gene matches: 9. CDR1 and CDR2 (germline): LNHDA, SQIVND (reference sequence). The CDR3 DNA follows: TGTGCCAGCCTCCGACAGGGATCGACTAATGAAAAACTGTTTTTT. Translating gives CASLRQGSTNEKLFF.

The V call is TRBV2, the J call TRBJ1-6; D not resolved. CDR1 is SNHLY, CDR2 FYNNEI, per germline. This CDR3 spans 14 amino acids. The V end lost 6 bases, the J end lost 5 bases, and 11 bases lay between the germline ends. CDR3 region: CASRGTSDNSPLHF. CDR3 DNA: TGTGCCAGCAGGGGCACCTCGGATAATTCACCCCTCCACTTT.

The chain combines TRBV18 with TRBJ1-3; the match to TRBD1 covers 8 bases. Germline assignment: CDR1 KGHSH and CDR2 LQKENI. V lost 4 bases, J lost 2 bases, and 1 base stayed unmatched. The CDR3 spans 14 residues. The CDR3 here is CASSQDRAGNTIYF. DNA for the CDR3: TGTGCCAGCTCACAGGACAGGGCTGGAAACACCATATATTTT.

The chain carries TRBV6-5 and TRBJ1-2, with TRBD1 matching over 10 bases. The CDR3 contains 15 residues. Looked up from germline, CDR1 is MNHEY and CDR2 is SVGAGI. V lost 6 bases to trimming and J lost 5 bases; unmatched junction nucleotides: 9. The CDR3: CASRPDRGRRYGYTF. In DNA, the CDR3 is TGTGCCAGCAGACCAGACAGGGGGCGCCGTTATGGCTACACCTTC.

J is TRBJ1-3 and V is TRBV30, with D hard to call. The V gene lost 4 bases and the J gene lost 1 base, with 5 bases spanning the gap. CDR3 size: 12 residues. Germline V gene sequence: CDR1 GTSNPN, CDR2 SVGIG (reference sequence). The CDR3 sequence is CAWKKSGNTIYF. In DNA form, the CDR3 reads TGTGCCTGGAAAAAATCTGGAAACACCATATATTTT.

The CDR3 DNA sequence: TGCGCCAGCAGCCAAGAGGGTGCTAGCGGGGGGAACAATGAGCAGTTCTTC. This codes for CASSQEGASGGNNEQFF. The V and J genes are TRBV4-1 and TRBJ2-1; TRBD2 aligns across 11 bases. Germline V gene sequence: CDR1 MGHRA, CDR2 YSYEKL. After removal of 0 bases from V and 5 bases from J, the junction contained 6 bases not matched to a gene. This CDR3 spans 17 amino acids.

The chain joins TRBV3-1 (or the pseudogene TRBV3-2) to TRBJ1-1; D may be TRBD1 (6 bases). CDR1 and CDR2 from the germline V gene are LGHDT and YNNKEL (reference sequence). This CDR3 region has 13 residues. The ends were cut back, 4 bases at V and 0 bases at J, with 6 bases in the middle. The CDR3 DNA follows: TGTGCCAGCAGCCGGACAGTGAACACTGAAGCTTTCTTT. The encoded protein is CASSRTVNTEAFF.

V gene TRBV28 combines with J gene TRBJ2-3; 9 bases line up with TRBD2. The length of the CDR3 is 17 residues. With V trimmed by 3 bases and J by 4 bases, 11 bases remained unmatched. Per the germline V gene, CDR1 is MDHEN and CDR2 is SYDVKM. CDR3 coding DNA: TGTGCCAGCAGTTTGTTGCGGGGGGGTCTCCGCGCAGATACGCAGTATTTT. Residues: CASSLLRGGLRADTQYF.

J is TRBJ2-4 and V is TRBV7-8, with TRBD1 matching 7 bases. CDR1 and CDR2 from the germline V gene are SGHVS and FQNEAQ. The trim removed 5 bases at V and 5 bases at J, leaving 3 bases unmatched. The CDR3 runs 13 residues. For the CDR3, the DNA is TGTGCCAGCAGCCGACAGGGCGAAAACATTCAGTACTTC. This encodes CASSRQGENIQYF.

The V and J genes are TRBV28 and TRBJ1-4, with D perhaps matching TRBD1 (6 bases). The CDR3 sequence is 15 residues long. The V end lost 4 bases, the J end lost 8 bases, and 17 bases lay between the germline ends. Germline V gene data show CDR1 as MDHEN and CDR2 as SYDVKM. CDR3 nucleotides: TGTGCCAGCAGTTCCCCCGGGGGGCTCAGAGAAAAACTGTTTTTT. This translates into CASSSPGGLREKLFF.

This chain connects TRBV5-1 to TRBJ2-2; D may correspond to TRBD1 or TRBD2 (5 bases each). The CDR3 extends over 16 amino acids. The V end was cut by 3 bases, the J end by 0 bases, with 12 bases between. Germline CDR1 and CDR2: SGHRS and YFSETQ. The CDR3 DNA sequence: TGCGCCAGCAGCTCGCCGGGACGGGCGAACACCGGGGAGCTGTTTTTT. It translates to CASSSPGRANTGELFF. The entire variable domain, with the rest obtained from reference TRBV5-1 and TRBJ2-2, is as follows: KAGVTQTPRYLIKTRGQQVTLSCSPISGHRSVSWYQQTPGQGLQFLFEYFSETQRNKGNFPGRFSGRQFSNSRSEMNVSTLELGDSALYLCASSSPGRANTGELFFGEGSRLTVL.

This chain uses TRBV25-1 with TRBJ1-2; perhaps TRBD1 as D (6 bases). Between the trimmed V and J ends, which lost 5 bases and 7 bases, there was a span of 17 bases. CDR1 and CDR2 (germline): MGHDK, SYGVNS. The CDR3 sequence is 14 residues long. In DNA form, the CDR3 reads TGTGCCAGCAGTCAGGGGCGGGGCGCGAGTGGCTACACCTTC. This encodes CASSQGRGASGYTF.

This clone was seen only a few times. The chain uses TRBV30 and TRBJ2-1; D not certain. V dropped 3 bases and J dropped 6 bases, with 6 bases sitting between them. Germline CDR1 is GTSNPN and CDR2 is SVGIG (reference sequence). This CDR3 comprises 11 residues. CDR3 amino acids: CAWRTTNEQFF. The CDR3 DNA is TGTGCCTGGAGAACTACCAATGAGCAGTTCTTC.

The chain carries TRBV5-6 and TRBJ2-2; the D gene is possibly TRBD1 (6 bases). The germline gives CDR1 SGHDT, CDR2 YYEEEE. The CDR3 spans 16 residues. V lost 3 bases, J lost 4 bases, and 16 bases lay in between. In DNA, the CDR3 is TGTGCCAGCAGCTCCGGGACACCCCGTAGCACCGGGGAGCTGTTTTTT. Encoded protein: CASSSGTPRSTGELFF.

The V and J genes are TRBV5-4 and TRBJ1-5, with D tentatively TRBD1 (6 bases). The CDR3 sequence is 14 residues long. Germline V gene data show CDR1 as SGHNT and CDR2 as YYREEE (reference sequence). The V end was cut by 4 bases, the J end by 5 bases, with 13 bases between. CDR3 coding DNA: TGTGCCAGCAGCGAGGGGGGGGCCGATCAGCCCCAGCATTTT. Translation gives CASSEGGADQPQHF.

The genes are TRBV5-4 and TRBJ1-5; 7 positions agree with TRBD1. This CDR3 has 14 residues. Trimming at V came to 0 bases and at J to 5 bases, leaving 2 bases not matched to a gene. The germline gives CDR1 SGHNT, CDR2 YYREEE (reference sequence). CDR3 sequence: CASSLGQGDQPQHF. DNA of the CDR3: TGTGCCAGCAGCTTGGGGCAGGGGGATCAGCCCCAGCATTTT.